The present entry profiles one T cell receptor (beta chain) with its context. What it binds is not known. TCRdb's table, derived via immunoSEQ multiplex PCR, lists solely in-frame clones and lacks some. The repertoire has millions of clones, approximately 95% of them found once; the top ten carry 0.39%. The sample comes from a study of shared clonotypes between healthy human individuals. Overall study results and limits: Generally, naive subsets came out with larger estimated richness than memory subsets.

This clonotype originated in a man younger than 35 in good health. Some clones in this sample may be carry-over from other donors' samples. Material for sequencing was naive CD4+ T cells from PBMCs. Noted subset: CD45RA+ positively selected.

CDR3 DNA: TGTGCCAGCAGGACACCACAGAAATACAATGAGCAGTTCTTC. It is translated as CASRTPQKYNEQFF. The chain combines TRBV27 with TRBJ2-1; D gene ambiguous. The CDR3 length is 14 residues. V was pared by 6 bases and J by 4 bases, with 13 bases between. Looked up from germline, CDR1 is MNHEY and CDR2 is SMNVEV (reference sequence).